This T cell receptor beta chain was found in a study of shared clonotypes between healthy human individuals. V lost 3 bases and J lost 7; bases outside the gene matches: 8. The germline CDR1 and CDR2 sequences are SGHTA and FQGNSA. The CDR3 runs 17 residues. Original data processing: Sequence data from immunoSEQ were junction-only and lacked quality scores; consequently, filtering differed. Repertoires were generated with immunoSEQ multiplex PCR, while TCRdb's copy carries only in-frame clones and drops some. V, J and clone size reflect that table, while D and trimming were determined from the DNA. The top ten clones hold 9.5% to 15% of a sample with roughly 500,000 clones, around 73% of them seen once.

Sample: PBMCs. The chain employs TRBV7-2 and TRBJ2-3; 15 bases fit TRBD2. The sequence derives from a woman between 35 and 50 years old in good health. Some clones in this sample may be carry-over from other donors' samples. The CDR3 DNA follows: TGTGCCAGCAGCTTGGGACTAGCGGGGGGCCTACTTAATACGCAGTATTTT. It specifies CASSLGLAGGLLNTQYF.